This T cell receptor (beta chain) was captured in a study of technical replicates of blood from several donors. Some clones are missing from TCRdb's copy, which holds only in-frame ones; the method was immunoSEQ multiplex PCR. The sample yields about 80,000 clones, approximately 94% seen once. Trimming took off 6 bases at V and 7 bases at J, with 14 bases between the two ends. Germline assignment: CDR1 SGHRS and CDR2 YFSETQ. The CDR3 is 12 amino acids. The gene calls are TRBV5-1 and TRBJ2-7; D not resolved. This TCR came from a human donor in good health. The source material was T cells isolated from PBMCs. The DNA for the CDR3 is TGCGCCAGCACCATGACTGGTAAGGAGCAGTACTTC. This sequence encodes CASTMTGKEQYF.